This T cell receptor (beta chain) was identified during a study of OX40 agonist ivuxolimab in advanced cancers. Across the study: Ivuxolimab, an antibody acting as an agonist of OX40 (CD134), was used to treat patients. Patients were treated with intravenous ivuxolimab, dosed at 0.01 to 10 mg/kg and infused every 2 weeks. Findings of the study overall: Both CD4+ and CD8+ T cell populations in blood had undergone clonal expansion by week 6 at 0.1 to 3.0 mg/kg. CD8+ T cells were the subset that, on average, had more expanded clones than CD4+.

Using immunoSEQ multiplex PCR, the repertoire was profiled, and TCRdb retains in-frame clones only, with some absent. The sample has tens of thousands of clones; approximately 86% are singletons. Germline V CDR1 and CDR2: SNHLY, FYNNEI. The CDR3 runs to 14 residues. V gave up 6 bases and J gave up 3 bases, with 11 bases separating them. On this clone: The antigen is unknown.

This chain joins TRBV2 and TRBJ1-4; possible D gene TRBD1, 6 bases. The receptor comes from an adult with an advanced solid tumor such as melanoma, head and neck, liver or kidney cancer. Material: CD4+ or CD8+ T cells sorted from blood, obtained in a trial of the OX40 agonist ivuxolimab. CDR3 DNA sequence: TGTGCCAGCAGGCCAGGGGCGGCTAATGAAAAACTGTTTTTT. Translating it yields CASRPGAANEKLFF.